The rows below give T cell receptor beta chains drawn from one sample of a study of CD8 T cells in Susac syndrome. MiXCR, run by TCRdb on the immunoSEQ multiplex PCR reads, gives a single entry per CDR3 protein. This table has roughly 150,000 distinct CDR3 sequences, 90% to 96% appearing once. The material sequenced was CD4+ T cells from PBMCs. The receptors were sampled from a human donor with Susac syndrome. Each CDR3 is given with its conserved first and last residue. The D gene is left open where the match is weak.

V,J,D,CDR3
TRBV4-1,TRBJ2-2,.,CASSQGTVNTGELFF
TRBV12-3/TRBV12-4,TRBJ2-3,TRBD2,CASFRGADTQYF
TRBV4-2,TRBJ1-2,.,CASSQGVLGHGYTF
TRBV9,TRBJ2-1,.,CASSVEEVAGEQFF
TRBV6-2/TRBV6-3,TRBJ2-7,.,CASGSGNSYEQYF
TRBV7-9,TRBJ1-4,.,CASSLAAEEKLFF
TRBV20-1,TRBJ1-6,.,CSARAAGYNSPLHF
TRBV2,TRBJ1-5,.,CASRDEQGDQPQHF
TRBV25-1,TRBJ2-7,.,CASSGNGRTYEQYF
TRBV7-8,TRBJ1-5,TRBD1,CASSFGQGTNQPQHF
TRBV29-1,TRBJ1-2,.,CSVGQNYGYTF
TRBV12-3/TRBV12-4,TRBJ2-3,TRBD2,CASSLVSGGPNTQYF
TRBV4-1,TRBJ2-3,TRBD2,CASSQPGTSGTDTQYF
TRBV11-1,TRBJ2-7,TRBD1,CASSYRDRVGEQYF
TRBV14,TRBJ2-5,.,CASSQGFEKTQYF
TRBV3-1,TRBJ2-3,.,CASSKGVSRQYF
TRBV20-1,TRBJ2-7,TRBD1,CSTSGTGGFREQYF
TRBV2,TRBJ2-1,TRBD2,CASRLPGLSSYNEQFF
TRBV19,TRBJ1-2,.,CASSMVWSRNYGYTF
TRBV25-1,TRBJ2-5,.,CASSEGRVTRETQYF
TRBV29-1,TRBJ1-4,.,CSVQRHSTNEKLFF
TRBV20-1,TRBJ1-1,.,CSARPPGTGNTEAFF
TRBV5-1,TRBJ1-4,.,CASSPDATNEKLFF
TRBV4-2,TRBJ2-3,.,CASSLTSQRGATDTQYF
TRBV4-1,TRBJ2-3,.,CASSLGRPSTDTQYF
TRBV14,TRBJ2-7,TRBD2,CASSLGGSGTYYEQYF
TRBV5-4,TRBJ1-1,.,CASSLEQRFMNTEAFF
TRBV28,TRBJ2-3,.,CASSWVSPVTDTQYF
TRBV20-1,TRBJ1-1,.,CSARDWKFETRGLMNTEAFF
TRBV29-1,TRBJ2-5,TRBD1,CSVDNPTARQGRSETQYF
TRBV29-1,TRBJ2-1,TRBD2,CSTNEAGGPHEQFF
TRBV20-1,TRBJ1-4,.,CHIRARVNEKLFF
TRBV4-1,TRBJ2-3,.,CASSQVGQRGTDTQYF
TRBV23-1,TRBJ2-5,TRBD2,CASSLLFGGGQETQYF
TRBV5-1,TRBJ2-7,.,CASSKEQNPYEQYF
TRBV29-1,TRBJ2-1,TRBD2,CSGGGDAYNEQFF
TRBV9,TRBJ1-2,.,CASSVGSGVYGYTF
TRBV18,TRBJ2-5,.,CASSRTNQETQYF
TRBV14,TRBJ1-5,.,CASSQDRNQPQHF
TRBV5-4,TRBJ2-5,.,CASSLGAQETQYF
TRBV29-1,TRBJ2-3,TRBD2,CSVVSSGSSTDTQYF
TRBV4-1,TRBJ1-1,TRBD1,CASSLRTGYDTEAFF
TRBV2,TRBJ1-2,.,CASSTRRGAEGNGYTF
TRBV11-1,TRBJ2-7,.,CASSLTGTYEQYF
TRBV2,TRBJ2-7,TRBD2,CASSYSGISYEQYF
TRBV9,TRBJ2-4,.,CASSVTLDSAKNIQYF
TRBV7-2,TRBJ2-1,.,CASSSPSEQFF
TRBV20-1,TRBJ1-2,.,CSANDGYGYTF
TRBV7-9,TRBJ1-5,.,CASSYKSDYRERDQPQHF
TRBV18,TRBJ1-3,.,CASSPDENTIYF